This is a list of T cell receptor beta chains from one sample in a study of circulating CD8 cells and anti-PD-1 response in melanoma. TCRdb redid the calling of the reads with MiXCR, one entry per CDR3 protein. Of around 130 distinct CDR3 sequences in the sample, 10% were seen once. The sequencing used CD8+ T cells from PBMCs, collected at baseline or after one month of anti-PD-1 therapy (not recorded which). Receptors originate from a human donor with melanoma. CDR3s include the opening cysteine and the closing phenylalanine or tryptophan. The D gene is left open where the match is weak. Expanded clones get a size class; other rows say once, few or many, or leave the size out.

D,V,J,size,CDR3,DNA
NA,TRBV5-5,TRBJ2-3,large,CASSPSGALPSTDTQYF,TGTGCCAGCAGCCCTTCCGGGGCCTTACCTAGCACAGATACGCAGTATTTT
TRBD2,TRBV28,TRBJ2-5,NA,CASTSGRETQYF,TGTGCCAGCACCAGCGGGAGGGAGACCCAGTACTTC
TRBD1,TRBV27,TRBJ2-7,medium-sized,CASSSTQGSSYEQYF,TGTGCCAGCAGTTCAACACAGGGGAGCTCCTACGAGCAGTACTTC
NA,TRBV13,TRBJ2-7,large,CASSAEDGDEQYF,TGTGCCAGCAGCGCGGAGGACGGGGACGAGCAGTACTTC
NA,TRBV29-1,TRBJ2-3,large,CSVESPGGRSTDTQYF,TGCAGCGTTGAAAGTCCTGGGGGCAGAAGCACAGATACGCAGTATTTT
TRBD1,TRBV7-2,TRBJ2-3,large,CASTRDRGYTQYF,TGTGCCAGCACCCGGGACAGGGGATATACGCAGTATTTT
NA,TRBV20-1,TRBJ1-1,hyperexpanded,CSVKQPGGDTEAFF,TGCAGTGTAAAGCAGCCGGGCGGGGACACTGAAGCTTTCTTT
NA,TRBV29-1,TRBJ1-1,medium-sized,CSVVRDTEAFF,TGCAGCGTTGTTCGTGACACTGAAGCTTTCTTT
TRBD2,TRBV4-1,TRBJ2-3,NA,CASSPYSGATDTQYF,TGCGCCAGCAGCCCATATAGCGGGGCCACAGATACGCAGTATTTT
NA,TRBV28,TRBJ1-4,large,CASSFSDTAYEKLFF,TGTGCCAGCAGTTTCTCGGACACCGCCTATGAAAAACTGTTTTTT
TRBD2,TRBV7-2,TRBJ2-3,large,CASSLLAGAFTDTQYF,TGTGCCAGCAGCTTATTAGCGGGGGCATTCACAGATACGCAGTATTTT
NA,TRBV12-5,TRBJ2-1,hyperexpanded,CASGFTSDEQFF,TGTGCTAGTGGTTTCACGAGCGATGAGCAGTTCTTC